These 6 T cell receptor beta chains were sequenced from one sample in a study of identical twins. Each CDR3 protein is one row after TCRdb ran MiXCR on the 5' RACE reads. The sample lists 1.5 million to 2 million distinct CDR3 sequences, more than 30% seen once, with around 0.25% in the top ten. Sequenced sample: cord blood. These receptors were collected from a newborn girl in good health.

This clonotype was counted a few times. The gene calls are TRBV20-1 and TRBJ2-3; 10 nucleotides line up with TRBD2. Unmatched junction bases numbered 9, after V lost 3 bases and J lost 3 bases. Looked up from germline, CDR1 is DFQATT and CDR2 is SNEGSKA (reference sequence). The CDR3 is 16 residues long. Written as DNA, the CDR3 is TGCAGTGCTAGGGCCCTAGCGGGAGAGTTGACAGATACGCAGTATTTT. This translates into CSARALAGELTDTQYF.

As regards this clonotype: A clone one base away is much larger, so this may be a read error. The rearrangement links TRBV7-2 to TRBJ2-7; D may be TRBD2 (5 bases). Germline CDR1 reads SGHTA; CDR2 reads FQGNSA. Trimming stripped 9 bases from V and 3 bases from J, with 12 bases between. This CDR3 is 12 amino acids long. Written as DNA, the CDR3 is TGTGCCAGTAATAGAGGGTTCTACGAGCAGTACTTC. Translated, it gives CASNRGFYEQYF.

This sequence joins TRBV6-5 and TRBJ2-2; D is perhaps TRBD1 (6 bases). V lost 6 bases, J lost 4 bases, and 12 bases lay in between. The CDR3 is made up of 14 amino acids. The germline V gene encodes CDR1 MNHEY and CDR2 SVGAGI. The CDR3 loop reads CASSRDTFTGELFF. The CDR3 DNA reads TGTGCCAGCAGCAGGGACACCTTCACCGGGGAGCTGTTTTTT.

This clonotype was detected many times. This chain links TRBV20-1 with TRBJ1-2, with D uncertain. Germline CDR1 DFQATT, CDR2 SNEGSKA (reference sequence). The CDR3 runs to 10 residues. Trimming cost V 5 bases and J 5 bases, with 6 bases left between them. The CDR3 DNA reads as TGCAGTGCTCATAAGTATGGCTACACCTTC. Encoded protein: CSAHKYGYTF.

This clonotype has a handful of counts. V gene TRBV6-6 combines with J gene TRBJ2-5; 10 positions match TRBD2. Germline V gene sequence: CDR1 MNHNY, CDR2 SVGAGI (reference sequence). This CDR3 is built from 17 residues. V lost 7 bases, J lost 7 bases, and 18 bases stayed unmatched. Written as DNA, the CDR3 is TGTGCCAGCAAGCCCCGTGTAGAGCGGGGGGGAGGGTGGACCCAGTACTTC. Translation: CASKPRVERGGGWTQYF.

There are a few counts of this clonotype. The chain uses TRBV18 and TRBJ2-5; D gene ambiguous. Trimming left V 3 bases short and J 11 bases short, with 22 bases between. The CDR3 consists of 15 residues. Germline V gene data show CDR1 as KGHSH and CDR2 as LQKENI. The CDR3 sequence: CASSPPALLYNEQYF. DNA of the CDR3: TGTGCCAGCTCACCCCCGGCCCTCTTATACAATGAGCAGTACTTC.